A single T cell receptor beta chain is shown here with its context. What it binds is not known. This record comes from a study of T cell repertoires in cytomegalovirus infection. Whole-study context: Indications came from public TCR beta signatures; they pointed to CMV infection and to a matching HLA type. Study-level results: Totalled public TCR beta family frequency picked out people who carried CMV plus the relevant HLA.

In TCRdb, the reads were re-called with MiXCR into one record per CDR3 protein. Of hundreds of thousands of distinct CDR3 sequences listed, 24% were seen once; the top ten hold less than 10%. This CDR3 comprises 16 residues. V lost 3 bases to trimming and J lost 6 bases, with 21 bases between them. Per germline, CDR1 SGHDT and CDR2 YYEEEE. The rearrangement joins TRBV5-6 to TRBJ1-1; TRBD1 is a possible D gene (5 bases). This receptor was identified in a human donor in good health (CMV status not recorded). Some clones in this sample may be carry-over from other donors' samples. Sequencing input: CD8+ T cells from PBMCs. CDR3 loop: CASSYTRGPLDPEAFF. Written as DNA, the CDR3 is TGTGCCAGCAGCTACACAAGGGGCCCCCTCGATCCTGAAGCTTTCTTT.